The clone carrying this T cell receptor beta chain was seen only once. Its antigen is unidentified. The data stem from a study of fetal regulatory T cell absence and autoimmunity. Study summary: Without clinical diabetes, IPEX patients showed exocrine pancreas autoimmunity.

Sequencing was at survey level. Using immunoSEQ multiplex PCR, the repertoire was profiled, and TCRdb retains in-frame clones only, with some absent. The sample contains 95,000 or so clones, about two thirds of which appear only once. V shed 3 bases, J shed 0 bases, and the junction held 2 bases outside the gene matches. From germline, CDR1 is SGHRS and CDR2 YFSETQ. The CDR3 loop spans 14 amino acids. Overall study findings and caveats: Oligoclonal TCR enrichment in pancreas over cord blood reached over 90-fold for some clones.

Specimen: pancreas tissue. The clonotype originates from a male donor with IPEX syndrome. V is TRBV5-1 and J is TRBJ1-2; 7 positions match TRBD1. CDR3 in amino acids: CASSSQGSNYGYTF. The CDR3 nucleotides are TGCGCCAGCAGCTCACAGGGGTCTAACTATGGCTACACCTTC.